Sequencing of this T cell receptor beta chain was carried out in a study of blood T cell repertoires in COVID-19. Overall study: The study drew acute and convalescent COVID-19 samples from the United States, Italy and Spain. T cells, B-cell-depleted T cells, or PBMCs supplied cDNA or gDNA.

In the source study's methods: Amplification of reference gene primers was used by the study to estimate nucleated cell counts. The table came from immunoSEQ multiplex PCR; TCRdb's copy has only in-frame clones and leaves some out. The V and J calls and clone size were taken over from that table, and D and trimming were inferred from the DNA. Of about 200,000 clones in the sample, around 82% were seen once. Trimming cost V 4 bases and J 5 bases, with 5 bases left between them. Germline V gives CDR1 SQVTM, CDR2 ANQGSEA. This CDR3 comprises 10 residues. The V call is TRBV29-1, the J call TRBJ1-1, with D hard to call. The specimen sequenced was peripheral blood. The sequence was collected from a woman aged 40 to 55 with active or convalescent COVID-19. Here the CDR3 reads CSVARTEAFF. The CDR3 DNA reads as TGCAGCGTTGCACGGACTGAAGCTTTCTTT. Together with reference TRBV29-1 and TRBJ1-1, the CDR3 gives the full variable domain: SAVISQKPSRDICQRGTSLTIQCQVDSQVTMMFWYRQQPGQSLTLIATANQGSEATYESGFVIDKFPISRPNLTFSTLTVSNMSPEDSSIYLCSVARTEAFFGQGTRLTVV.